Reported below is one T cell receptor beta chain. The target antigen is unknown. CDR1 is MDHEN and CDR2 is SYDVKM in the germline V gene. The V segment lost 6 bases and the J segment 1 base; nucleotides outside the gene matches: 6. The CDR3 covers 14 residues. The sample originates from a study of human T cells and chemical hapten exposure. On the study more broadly: Enrolled patients were predominantly female and had alopecia areata, totalis or universalis. Study outcomes and limitations: Expanded TCRs made up significantly more big CDR3 similarity clusters than controls did.

Single cDNA molecules in the library carried unique molecular identifiers attached during preparation. MiXCR, run by TCRdb on the RACE reads, gives a single entry per CDR3 protein. The sample has fewer than 200,000 distinct CDR3 sequences, approximately 29% seen once. Regarding time point: pre-sensitization, week 0. The treatment is: therapeutic diphenylcyclopropenone sensitization with weekly scalp DPC. Unfractionated whole blood was the source of the extracted total RNA. Sequencing used whole blood, obtained in connection with sensitization to the hapten diphenylcyclopropenone (DPC). The chain uses TRBV28 and TRBJ2-7, with 7 bases aligning to TRBD1. The TCR sequence derives from a woman in her thirties with alopecia areata. Some clones in this sample may be carry-over from other donors' samples. The CDR3 region is CASRRGPMSYEQYF. The CDR3, as DNA: TGTGCCAGCAGAAGGGGGCCGATGTCCTACGAGCAGTACTTC.